The TCR beta chain under discussion was sequenced for a study of tumor-infiltrating lymphocytes in oesophageal squamous cell carcinoma. This clonotype has at least ten counts. CDR1 is SGHKS and CDR2 is YYEKEE in the germline V gene (reference sequence). This CDR3 comprises 15 residues. With 0 bases removed from V and 9 bases from J, the gap between germline ends came to 19 bases. Each CDR3 protein gets one entry after TCRdb re-called the PCR reads with MiXCR. The sample includes about 13,000 distinct CDR3 sequences, over 40% of them seen just once. The clonotype originates from a male donor with esophageal squamous cell carcinoma. Sequencing was performed on blood. The genes are TRBV5-5 and TRBJ2-7; possibly TRBD1 or TRBD2 for D (6 bases each). The CDR3 DNA reads TGTGCCAGCAGCTTGGTGGGGGGCCTTACAAGTGGGCAGTACTTC. Protein sequence: CASSLVGGLTSGQYF.